The 12 T cell receptor beta chains listed next were all sequenced from one sample in a study of blood T cell repertoires in COVID-19. Sequencing used immunoSEQ multiplex PCR; TCRdb keeps in-frame clones, though not all of them. The table includes about 160,000 clones, around 84% detected once. The source material was PBMCs or T cells enriched from blood (not recorded which). Receptor source: a man aged 40-49 years who had recovered from COVID-19.

The rearrangement links TRBV2 to TRBJ2-5; a possible D gene is TRBD2 (5 bases). Trimming left V 7 bases short and J 5 bases short, with 5 bases between. Germline lookup yields CDR1 SNHLY and CDR2 FYNNEI. There are 10 residues in the CDR3. DNA of the CDR3: TGTGCCAGCACGGGGGAGACCCAGTACTTC. Protein sequence: CASTGETQYF.

CDR3 residues: CAISGGADEKLFF. The CDR3, as DNA: TGTGCCATCAGCGGAGGGGCGGATGAAAAACTGTTTTTT. V is TRBV10-3 and J is TRBJ1-4; a weak D match, TRBD1 (5 bases). CDR3 size: 13 residues. Germline V gives CDR1 ENHRY, CDR2 SYGVKD. The V gene lost 6 bases and the J gene lost 6 bases, with 11 bases spanning the gap.

The rearrangement links TRBV30 to TRBJ2-1; possibly TRBD2 for D (5 bases). This CDR3 has 14 amino acids. Trimming pared 7 bases from V and 7 bases from J, leaving 20 bases between. Looked up from germline, CDR1 is GTSNPN and CDR2 is SVGIG (reference sequence). The CDR3 nucleotides are TGTGCCTCCCACCCCCTCTCGAGAGGGAATGAGCAGTTCTTC. Its translation is CASHPLSRGNEQFF.

This sequence joins TRBV4-2 and TRBJ1-2; TRBD1 matches 7 bases. This CDR3 is 22 amino acids long. Germline V lookup: CDR1 LGHNA, CDR2 YNFKEQ. Trimming took 0 bases from V and 5 from J; bases not matched to a gene: 27. This CDR3 reads CASSQESWSVTGLREDVYGYTF. The CDR3 DNA reads TGTGCCAGCAGCCAAGAAAGTTGGTCGGTGACAGGGCTCCGCGAAGACGTTTATGGCTACACCTTC.

J is TRBJ1-5 and V is TRBV7-8; 8 positions match TRBD1. This CDR3 is built from 13 residues. V shed 5 bases, J shed 8 bases, and the junction held 5 bases outside the gene matches. The germline gives CDR1 SGHVS, CDR2 FQNEAQ. The CDR3 protein is CASSRTGTEPQHF. The CDR3 DNA reads as TGTGCCAGCAGCCGGACAGGGACAGAGCCCCAGCATTTT.

J is TRBJ1-4 and V is TRBV18; a weak D match, TRBD1 (6 bases). The germline gives CDR1 KGHSH, CDR2 LQKENI. CDR3 length: 18 amino acids. The ends were cut back, 3 bases at V and 0 bases at J, with 17 bases in the middle. In DNA, the CDR3 is TGTGCCAGCTCACCTGACAGGCTCAGTCCAGCAACTAATGAAAAACTGTTTTTT. This translates into CASSPDRLSPATNEKLFF.

This rearrangement joins TRBV10-1 to TRBJ2-3, with D possibly being TRBD2 (6 bases). Trimming cost V 3 bases and J 2 bases, with 15 bases left between them. The CDR3 spans 16 residues. Germline loops: CDR1 WNHNN, CDR2 SYGVQD (reference sequence). This chain's CDR3 is CASSDPGTPVTDTQYF. In DNA form, the CDR3 reads TGCGCCAGCAGTGATCCCGGGACTCCGGTCACAGATACGCAGTATTTT.

The V and J genes are TRBV7-6 and TRBJ2-1; a possible D gene is TRBD2 (5 bases). Trimming took 1 base from V and 8 from J, leaving 18 bases between them. This CDR3 is 16 amino acids long. Per the germline V gene, CDR1 is SGHVS and CDR2 is FNYEAQ. The CDR3: CASSLVLKDSADEQFF. Here the CDR3 DNA reads TGTGCCAGCAGCTTAGTACTGAAGGACTCGGCAGATGAGCAGTTCTTC.

The chain links TRBV30 to TRBJ1-5; D not certain. With 0 bases removed from V and 5 bases from J, the gap between germline ends came to 8 bases. This CDR3 is built from 13 residues. Germline V lookup: CDR1 GTSNPN, CDR2 SVGIG (reference sequence). CDR3 loop: CAWSVQPDQPQHF. CDR3 DNA: TGTGCCTGGAGTGTACAACCCGATCAGCCCCAGCATTTT.

This clone was counted between two and nine times. The V gene is TRBV2, the J gene TRBJ1-2; 9 bases map to TRBD1. CDR3 size: 13 residues. The trim removed 5 bases at V and 6 bases at J, leaving 4 bases unmatched. Germline V gene sequence: CDR1 SNHLY, CDR2 FYNNEI. This CDR3 reads CASSPRDRDGYTF. The CDR3 nucleotides read TGTGCCAGCAGTCCCCGGGACAGGGATGGCTACACCTTC.

The J gene is TRBJ1-4, the V gene TRBV13; TRBD1 agrees at 9 bases. Trimming at V came to 3 bases and at J to 11 bases, leaving 7 bases not matched to a gene. CDR1 and CDR2 (germline): PRHDT, FYEKMQ (reference sequence). This CDR3 contains 14 residues. CDR3 in DNA: TGTGCCAGCAGCTTCGACAGGGGGTATCCCAAACTGTTTTTT. It yields the protein CASSFDRGYPKLFF.

This rearrangement joins TRBV7-9 to TRBJ2-7; 7 bases agree with TRBD2. This CDR3 is built from 17 residues. Germline V CDR1 and CDR2: SEHNR, FQNEAQ (reference sequence). V was pared by 2 bases and J by 3 bases, with 13 bases of the junction left unmatched. The CDR3 coding sequence is TGTGCCAGCAGCTTATGGGTTGCGCGGGGGAAAAACTACGAGCAGTACGTC. It encodes CASSLWVARGKNYEQYV.